The 27 T cell receptor beta chains reported below all come from one sample, sequenced in a study of T cell clones after liver transplantation. TCRdb's copy holds only in-frame clones and misses some; the assay was immunoSEQ multiplex PCR. This sample has 55,000 to 75,000 clones, with around 93% found just once. Material: CD4+ T cells from blood, obtained around 25 months after liver transplant. The receptors originated from a human patient who received a liver transplant. Some T cells may possibly be graft donor cells.

The chain is built from TRBV6-1 and TRBJ2-2; D is unresolved. The CDR3 is 14 residues long. V gave up 4 bases and J gave up 8 bases, with 14 bases separating them. The germline V gene has CDR1 MNHNS and CDR2 SASEGT. Written as DNA, the CDR3 is TGTGCCAGCAGTGCATCTTCCCTGGGGGGGGAGCTGTTTTTT. It encodes CASSASSLGGELFF.

The chain carries TRBV9 and TRBJ2-7; either TRBD1 or TRBD2 may fit D (5 bases each). The CDR3 has 14 residues. The germline V and J ends were trimmed by 1 base and 2 bases, with 10 bases remaining between them. Germline V gene lookup returns CDR1 SGDLS and CDR2 YYNGEE. The DNA for the CDR3 is TGTGCCAGCAGCGTATCTGTGGGGGCCTACGAGCAGTACTTC. Its translation: CASSVSVGAYEQYF.

The V gene is TRBV5-1, the J gene TRBJ2-2; 7 nucleotides align to TRBD2. The CDR3 runs to 17 residues. The V and J ends lost 1 base and 0 bases, in that order; junction bases with no gene match: 6. Germline V CDR1 and CDR2: SGHRS, YFSETQ. The CDR3 is CASSLTGGHANTGELFF. The CDR3 DNA is TGCGCCAGCAGCTTGACGGGAGGACACGCGAACACCGGGGAGCTGTTTTTT.

The chain has TRBV29-1 and TRBJ2-7, with D possibly TRBD1 on 6 matching bases. Trimming left V 4 bases short and J 2 bases short, with 15 bases between. In germline, CDR1 is SQVTM, CDR2 ANQGSEA. This CDR3 has 14 amino acids. The CDR3 reads CSVGIRTAPYEQYF. CDR3 nucleotides: TGCAGCGTTGGCATCAGGACAGCACCCTACGAGCAGTACTTC.

The chain joins TRBV27 to TRBJ2-7, with D tentatively TRBD1 or TRBD2 (5 bases each). The length of the CDR3 is 14 residues. Germline V lookup: CDR1 MNHEY, CDR2 SMNVEV (reference sequence). Between the trimmed V and J ends, which lost 5 bases and 2 bases, there was a span of 13 bases. CDR3 protein: CASSPRDGPYEQYF. For the CDR3, the DNA is TGTGCCAGCAGTCCTCGGGACGGACCCTACGAGCAGTACTTC.

This sequence joins TRBV23-1 and TRBJ1-2; 7 bases line up with TRBD1. TRBV23-1 is identified as an open reading frame with a role that is uncertain. The CDR3 contains 15 residues. The V and J ends lost 2 bases and 6 bases, in that order; junction bases with no gene match: 9. CDR3 sequence (DNA): TGCGCCAGCAGTCAAAATGGGGACAGTTTCGATGGCTACACCTTC. Amino acids: CASSQNGDSFDGYTF.

The J gene is TRBJ2-7, the V gene TRBV19; D is unresolved. CDR1 is LNHDA and CDR2 is SQIVND in the germline V gene (reference sequence). Between the trimmed V and J ends, which lost 1 base and 4 bases, there was a span of 5 bases. The CDR3 has 12 residues. The CDR3 here is CASSIVGYEQYF. DNA for the CDR3: TGTGCCAGTAGTATAGTCGGGTACGAGCAGTACTTC.

This chain connects TRBV9 to TRBJ2-1; 10 bases map to TRBD2. The CDR3 covers 15 residues. Germline V lookup: CDR1 SGDLS, CDR2 YYNGEE. The ends lost 3 bases at V and 8 bases at J; junction bases unmatched: 8. CDR3 nucleotides: TGTGCCAGCAGCGCCCTTACTAGCGGGACGTATGAGCAGTTCTTC. This codes for CASSALTSGTYEQFF.

The gene calls are TRBV5-4 and TRBJ2-3; 10 bases align to TRBD2. The J segment lost 2 bases and the V segment lost 5 bases, leaving 8 bases of the junction unmatched. CDR3 length equals 16 residues. Germline CDR1 reads SGHNT; CDR2 reads YYREEE (reference sequence). The CDR3 is CASRDGLAENTDTQYF. In DNA, the CDR3 is TGTGCCAGCAGGGATGGACTAGCGGAAAACACAGATACGCAGTATTTT.

The chain carries TRBV27 and TRBJ2-1; TRBD1 aligns across 9 bases. This CDR3 spans 16 amino acids. Germline trimming cut 5 bases from V and 1 base from J; bases unmatched to any gene: 6. Germline CDR1 reads MNHEY; CDR2 reads SMNVEV (reference sequence). CDR3 coding DNA: TGTGCCAGCAGTCCCTCGGACAGGGGATCCTACAATGAGCAGTTCTTC. It translates to CASSPSDRGSYNEQFF.

The rearrangement links TRBV7-9 to TRBJ2-7; 7 bases agree with TRBD2. CDR3 length: 16 residues. J gave up 7 bases and V 4 bases, and 16 bases lay outside the gene matches. Germline V gives CDR1 SEHNR, CDR2 FQNEAQ (reference sequence). Here the CDR3 DNA reads TGTGCCAGCAGCTCCCCGGGGGGAGGGACCCTTTGGGAGCAGTACTTC. Its protein is CASSSPGGGTLWEQYF.

This chain joins TRBV5-7 and TRBJ2-5; TRBD2 aligns across 8 bases. TRBV5-7 is filed as an ORF, its function uncertain. The CDR3 contains 15 residues. V was pared by 3 bases and J by 1 base, with 5 bases of the junction left unmatched. CDR3: CASSSERERQETQYF. The DNA of the CDR3 is TGTGCCAGCAGCTCAGAGCGGGAGCGCCAAGAGACCCAGTACTTC.

This chain connects TRBV5-1 to TRBJ2-7, with D perhaps TRBD2 (6 bases). Germline lookup yields CDR1 SGHRS and CDR2 YFSETQ. V was cut by 0 bases and J by 0 bases, with 10 bases left in between. CDR3 length equals 15 residues. CDR3 nucleotide sequence: TGCGCCAGCAGCTTGGTCGAGACTAGCTCCTACGAGCAGTACTTC. Translated, it gives CASSLVETSSYEQYF. The complete variable domain, with remaining parts taken from reference TRBV5-1 and TRBJ2-7, reads KAGVTQTPRYLIKTRGQQVTLSCSPISGHRSVSWYQQTPGQGLQFLFEYFSETQRNKGNFPGRFSGRQFSNSRSEMNVSTLELGDSALYLCASSLVETSSYEQYFGPGTRLTVT.

V usage is TRBV6-1 and J usage is TRBJ2-7, with 8 bases aligning to TRBD2. CDR1 is MNHNS, CDR2 SASEGT, per germline. Losses at the gene ends were 4 bases for V and 2 bases for J; bases not matched to a gene: 7. The CDR3 contains 15 residues. In nucleotides, the CDR3 is TGTGCCAGCAGTGCCTTAGCGGGAATACCCTACGAGCAGTACTTC. Translation gives CASSALAGIPYEQYF.

This chain connects TRBV28 to TRBJ1-4, with TRBD1 identical over 9 bases. This CDR3 has 14 amino acids. Germline loops: CDR1 MDHEN, CDR2 SYDVKM. V shed 7 bases and J 5 bases; nucleotides not matched to a gene: 5. CDR3 residues: CASKRDRANEKLFF. As DNA, the CDR3 is TGTGCCAGCAAGAGGGACAGGGCGAATGAAAAACTGTTTTTT.

The chain employs TRBV20-1 and TRBJ2-7; D gene unclear. Trimming took 6 bases from V and 6 from J, leaving 12 bases between them. The CDR3 is 11 amino acids. Germline values: CDR1 DFQATT, CDR2 SNEGSKA (reference sequence). CDR3 residues: CSAVQRSEQYF. The CDR3 bases are TGCAGTGCCGTACAAAGAAGCGAGCAGTACTTC.

The chain uses TRBV7-9 and TRBJ2-2; 12 positions agree with TRBD2. The germline gives CDR1 SEHNR, CDR2 FQNEAQ (reference sequence). The CDR3 is made up of 18 amino acids. V dropped 5 bases and J dropped 3; count of bases not matched to a gene: 10. The CDR3 region has the DNA TGTGCCAGCAGCCCCCGTCTTACTAGCGGGAGGTACACCGGGGAGCTGTTTTTT. Residues: CASSPRLTSGRYTGELFF.

The chain combines TRBV6-5 with TRBJ2-1; D not resolved. Looked up from germline, CDR1 is MNHEY and CDR2 is SVGAGI. V was clipped by 1 base and J by 6 bases, with 10 bases between them. There are 14 residues in the CDR3. The CDR3 coding sequence is TGTGCCAGCAGTTACTTAAGACTCAGCAATGAGCAGTTCTTC. Its translation: CASSYLRLSNEQFF.

The gene calls are TRBV11-2 and TRBJ2-5; the match to TRBD2 covers 11 bases. With 3 bases clipped from V and 4 bases from J, the junction kept 7 bases outside the gene matches. There are 16 residues in the CDR3. Germline assignment: CDR1 SGHAT and CDR2 FQNNGV. For the CDR3, the DNA is TGTGCCAGCAGCTTTAGCGGGAGGGCCCTGAGAGAGACCCAGTACTTC. It encodes CASSFSGRALRETQYF.

The chain employs TRBV2 and TRBJ2-6; D gene unclear. This CDR3 spans 13 amino acids. The V and J ends lost 1 base and 4 bases respectively, with 2 bases between them. The V gene's germline CDR1 is SNHLY and CDR2 FYNNEI. CDR3 residues: CASSEGGANVLTF. CDR3 DNA sequence: TGTGCCAGCAGTGAAGGCGGGGCCAACGTCCTGACTTTC.

V and J are TRBV19 and TRBJ2-1; 11 nucleotides match TRBD2. With V trimmed by 4 bases and J by 9 bases, 8 bases remained unmatched. The CDR3 sequence is 15 residues long. CDR1 and CDR2 from the germline V gene are LNHDA and SQIVND (reference sequence). The CDR3 is CASSTLAGGPAEQFF. The CDR3 nucleotides are TGTGCCAGTAGTACTTTAGCGGGAGGGCCTGCTGAGCAGTTCTTC.

The rearrangement uses TRBV6-5 and TRBJ2-1, with TRBD1 identical over 10 bases. Germline CDR1 reads MNHEY; CDR2 reads SVGAGI. The CDR3 extends over 12 amino acids. The CDR3 spells CGDRGPFNEQFF. CDR3 in DNA: TGTGGAGACAGGGGGCCCTTCAATGAGCAGTTCTTC.

This clone was seen once. The V and J genes are TRBV30 and TRBJ2-1; D is ambiguous. V lost 2 bases to trimming and J lost 6 bases, with 5 bases between them. The CDR3 extends over 11 amino acids. Germline CDR1 reads GTSNPN; CDR2 reads SVGIG (reference sequence). The DNA for the CDR3 is TGTGCCTGGAGTCGGAGCAATGAGCAGTTCTTC. Translating gives CAWSRSNEQFF.

The chain combines TRBV4-3 with TRBJ2-3; possibly TRBD1 or TRBD2 for D (5 bases each). V lost 4 bases, J lost 0 bases, and 20 bases lay in between. This CDR3 has 18 amino acids. The V gene's germline CDR1 is LGHNA and CDR2 YSLEER. The CDR3 loop reads CASSRFLGTPGSTDTQYF. CDR3 DNA: TGCGCCAGCAGCCGATTCCTGGGGACCCCAGGGAGCACAGATACGCAGTATTTT.

CDR3 region: CATSRDPGEGQGYGYTF. The CDR3 bases are TGTGCCACCAGCAGAGACCCGGGAGAGGGACAGGGCTATGGCTACACCTTC. The chain combines TRBV15 with TRBJ1-2; TRBD1 aligns across 9 bases. This CDR3 spans 17 amino acids. CDR1 is LNHNV, CDR2 YYDKDF, per germline (reference sequence). The junction had 9 bases not matched to a gene; V was cut back by 0 bases and J by 4 bases. Complete variable domain (other parts from reference TRBV15 and TRBJ1-2): DAMVIQNPRYQVTQFGKPVTLSCSQTLNHNVMYWYQQKSSQAPKLLFHYYDKDFNNEADTPDNFQSRRPNTSFCFLDIRSPGLGDTAMYLCATSRDPGEGQGYGYTFGSGTRLTVV.

The chain couples TRBV19 to TRBJ1-2; a possible D gene is TRBD1 (6 bases). The length of the CDR3 is 13 residues. Germline lookup yields CDR1 LNHDA and CDR2 SQIVND (reference sequence). V lost 3 bases to trimming and J lost 6 bases, with 11 bases between them. CDR3 residues: CASSISGADGYTF. The DNA for the CDR3 is TGTGCCAGTAGTATTTCAGGGGCCGATGGCTACACCTTC.

V usage is TRBV5-1 and J usage is TRBJ2-1; D is unclear. CDR3 length: 13 residues. Germline V gene data show CDR1 as SGHRS and CDR2 as YFSETQ. V was clipped by 0 bases and J by 5 bases, with 6 bases between them. CDR3 loop: CASSLEVNNEQFF. The CDR3 DNA reads TGCGCCAGCAGCTTGGAAGTGAACAATGAGCAGTTCTTC.